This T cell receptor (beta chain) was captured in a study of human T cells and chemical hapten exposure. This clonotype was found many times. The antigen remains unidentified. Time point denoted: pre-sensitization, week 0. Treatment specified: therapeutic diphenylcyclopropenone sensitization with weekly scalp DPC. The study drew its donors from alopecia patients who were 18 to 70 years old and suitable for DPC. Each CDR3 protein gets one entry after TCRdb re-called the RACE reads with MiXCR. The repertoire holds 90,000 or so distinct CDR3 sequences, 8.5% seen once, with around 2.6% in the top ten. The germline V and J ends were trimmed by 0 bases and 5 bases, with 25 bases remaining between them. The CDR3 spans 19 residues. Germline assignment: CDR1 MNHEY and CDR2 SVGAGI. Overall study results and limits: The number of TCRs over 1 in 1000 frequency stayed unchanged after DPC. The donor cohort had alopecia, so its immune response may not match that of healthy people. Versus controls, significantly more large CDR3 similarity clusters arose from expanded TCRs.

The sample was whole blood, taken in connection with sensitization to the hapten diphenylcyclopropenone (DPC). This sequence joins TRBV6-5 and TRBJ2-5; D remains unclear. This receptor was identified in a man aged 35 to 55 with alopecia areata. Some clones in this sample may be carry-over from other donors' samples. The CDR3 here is CASSYSIDDWNRIGETQYF. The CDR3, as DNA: TGTGCCAGCAGTTACTCCATAGACGATTGGAACCGCATTGGGGAGACCCAGTACTTC.